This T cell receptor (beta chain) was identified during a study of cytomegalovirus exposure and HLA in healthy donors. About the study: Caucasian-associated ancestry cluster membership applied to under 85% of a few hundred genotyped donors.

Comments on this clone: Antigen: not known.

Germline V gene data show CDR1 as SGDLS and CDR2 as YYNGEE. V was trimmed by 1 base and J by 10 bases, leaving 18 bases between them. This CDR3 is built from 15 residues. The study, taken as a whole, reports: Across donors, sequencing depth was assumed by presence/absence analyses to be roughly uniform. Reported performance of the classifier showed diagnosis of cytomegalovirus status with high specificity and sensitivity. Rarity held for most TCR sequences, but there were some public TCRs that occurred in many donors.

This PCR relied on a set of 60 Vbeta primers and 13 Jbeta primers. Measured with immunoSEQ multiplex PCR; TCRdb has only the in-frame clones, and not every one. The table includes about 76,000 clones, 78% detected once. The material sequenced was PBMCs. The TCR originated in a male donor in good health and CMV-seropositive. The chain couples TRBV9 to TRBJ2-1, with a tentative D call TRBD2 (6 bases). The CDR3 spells CASSVRGGDAEEQFF. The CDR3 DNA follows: TGTGCCAGCAGCGTACGGGGCGGGGATGCGGAGGAGCAGTTCTTC.